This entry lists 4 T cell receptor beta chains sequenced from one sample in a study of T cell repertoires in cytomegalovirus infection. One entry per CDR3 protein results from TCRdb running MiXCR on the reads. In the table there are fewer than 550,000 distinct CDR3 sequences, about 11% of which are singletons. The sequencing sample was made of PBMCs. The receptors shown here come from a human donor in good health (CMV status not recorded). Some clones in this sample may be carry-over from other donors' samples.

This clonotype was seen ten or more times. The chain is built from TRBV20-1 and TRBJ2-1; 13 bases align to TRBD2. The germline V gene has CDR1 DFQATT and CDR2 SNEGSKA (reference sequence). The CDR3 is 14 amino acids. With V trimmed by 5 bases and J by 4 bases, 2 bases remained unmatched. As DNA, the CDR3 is TGCAGTGCTTGGACTAGCGGGGGTTACAATGAGCAGTTCTTC. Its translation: CSAWTSGGYNEQFF.

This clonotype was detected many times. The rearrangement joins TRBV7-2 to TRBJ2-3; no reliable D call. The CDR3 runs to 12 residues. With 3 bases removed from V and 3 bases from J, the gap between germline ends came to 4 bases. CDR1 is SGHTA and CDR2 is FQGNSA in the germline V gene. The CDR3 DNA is TGTGCCAGCAGCTTGTTAACAGATACGCAGTATTTT. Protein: CASSLLTDTQYF.

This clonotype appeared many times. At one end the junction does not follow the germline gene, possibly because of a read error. The CDR3 bases are TGTGCCAGCAGCTTAGTGGCTAGCGGGAGCAGAGATACGCAGTATTTT. It specifies CASSLVASGSRDTQYF. The V call is TRBV7-2, the J call TRBJ2-3, with 10 positions matching TRBD2. CDR1 is SGHTA and CDR2 is FQGNSA in the germline V gene. This CDR3 has 16 residues.

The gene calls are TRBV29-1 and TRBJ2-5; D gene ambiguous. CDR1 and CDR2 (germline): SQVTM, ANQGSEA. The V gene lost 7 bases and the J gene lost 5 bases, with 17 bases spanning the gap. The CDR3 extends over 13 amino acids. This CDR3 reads CSARALFGETQYF. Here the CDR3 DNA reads TGCAGCGCACGGGCCCTTTTCGGGGAGACCCAGTACTTC. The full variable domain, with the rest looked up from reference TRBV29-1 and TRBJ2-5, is SAVISQKPSRDICQRGTSLTIQCQVDSQVTMMFWYRQQPGQSLTLIATANQGSEATYESGFVIDKFPISRPNLTFSTLTVSNMSPEDSSIYLCSARALFGETQYFGPGTRLLVL.